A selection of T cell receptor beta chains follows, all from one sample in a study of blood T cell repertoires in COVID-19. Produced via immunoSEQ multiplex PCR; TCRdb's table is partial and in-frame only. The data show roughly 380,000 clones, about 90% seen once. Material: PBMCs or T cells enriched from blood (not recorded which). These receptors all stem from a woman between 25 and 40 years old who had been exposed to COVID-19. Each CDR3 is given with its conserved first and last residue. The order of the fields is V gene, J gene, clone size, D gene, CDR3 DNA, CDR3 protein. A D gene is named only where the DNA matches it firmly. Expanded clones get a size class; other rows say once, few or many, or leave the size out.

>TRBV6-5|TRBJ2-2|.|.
TGTGCCAGCAAAAACAAGGGGCGAATGTCGGGGGAGCTGTTTTTT
CASKNKGRMSGELFF
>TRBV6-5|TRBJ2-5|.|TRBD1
TGTGCCAGCGGGGGGACAGGGGGCGGAGAGACCCAGTACTTC
CASGGTGGGETQYF
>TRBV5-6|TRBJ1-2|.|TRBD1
TGTGCCAGCAGCTCTCCGCCAGGGGGCTATGGCTACACCTTC
CASSSPPGGYGYTF
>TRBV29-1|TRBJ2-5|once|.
TGCAGCGCCCCAGGGGCATACCAAGAGACCCAGTACTTC
CSAPGAYQETQYF
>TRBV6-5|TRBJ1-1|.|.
TGTGCCAGCAGTTACGAGGGGAACACTGAAGCTTTCTTT
CASSYEGNTEAFF
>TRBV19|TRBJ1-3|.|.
TGTGCCAGTAGTATGCTGTCACAGGACTCTGGAAACACCATATATTTT
CASSMLSQDSGNTIYF
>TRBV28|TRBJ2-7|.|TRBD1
TGTGCCAGCAGTTTAGGAGCCGGGACAGGGACTACCTACGAGCAGTACTTC
CASSLGAGTGTTYEQYF
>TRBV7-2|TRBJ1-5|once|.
TGTGCCAGCAGCTTAGAGCCAGCGAGAAGCAATCAGCCCCAGCATTTT
CASSLEPARSNQPQHF
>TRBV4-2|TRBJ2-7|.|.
TGTGCCAGCAGCCAAGTAGCAGGGTCCCTTGAAGAGCAGTACTTC
CASSQVAGSLEEQYF
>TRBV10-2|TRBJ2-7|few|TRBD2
TGCGCCAGCAGTGAGATCACTAGCGGGAGTAACGAGCAGTACTTC
CASSEITSGSNEQYF
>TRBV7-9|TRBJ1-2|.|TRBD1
TGTGCCAGCAGCCGGGTCCAGGGGGCTTTTGGCTACACCTTC
CASSRVQGAFGYTF
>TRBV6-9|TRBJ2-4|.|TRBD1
TGTGCCAGCAGTAAACCGGGACAGGGGGGAGATGGAAACATTCAGTACTTC
CASSKPGQGGDGNIQYF
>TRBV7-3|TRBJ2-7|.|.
TGTGCCAGCAGCCGAATACCGGGAGAAAAGGGAGAGCAGTACTTC
CASSRIPGEKGEQYF
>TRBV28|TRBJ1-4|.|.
TGTGCCAGCAGTTTAGATGGACAGCTGAAAAAACTGTTTTTT
CASSLDGQLKKLFF
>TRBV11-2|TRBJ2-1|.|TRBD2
TGTGCCAGCGGAGAGCGGGAGGGCCATTACAATGAGCAGTTCTTC
CASGEREGHYNEQFF
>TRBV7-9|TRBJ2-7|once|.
TGTGCCAGCAGCTTAGACTACACCTACGAGCAGTACTTC
CASSLDYTYEQYF
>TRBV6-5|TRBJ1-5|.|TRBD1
TGTGCCACCACGTTAGGGGGCGGACAGCCCCAGCATTTT
CATTLGGGQPQHF
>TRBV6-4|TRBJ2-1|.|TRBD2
TGTGCCAGCAGTGACGGGGTAGCGGGAAACAATGAGCAGTTCTTC
CASSDGVAGNNEQFF
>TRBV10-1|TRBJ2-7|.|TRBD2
TGCGCCAGCAGTGAGAGGACTAGCAGCTACGAGCAGTACTTC
CASSERTSSYEQYF
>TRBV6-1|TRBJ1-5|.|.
TGTGCCAGCAGTGAACACCTAAGCAATCAGCCCCAGCATTTT
CASSEHLSNQPQHF
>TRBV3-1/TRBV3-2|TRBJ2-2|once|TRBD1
TGTGCCAGCAGCCTGAACAGGGGGAACACCGGGGAGCTGTTTTTT
CASSLNRGNTGELFF
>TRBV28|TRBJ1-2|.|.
TGTGCCAGCTGGAACAGTGGCTACACCTTC
CASWNSGYTF
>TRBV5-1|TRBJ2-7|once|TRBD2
TGCGCCAGCAGCTCGGCTAGCGGGAGCCTCTCCTACGAGCAGTACTTC
CASSSASGSLSYEQYF
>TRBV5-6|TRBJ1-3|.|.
TGTGCCAGCAGCCAGACAGACTCTGGAAACACCATATATTTT
CASSQTDSGNTIYF
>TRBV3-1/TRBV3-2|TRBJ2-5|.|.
TGTGCCAGCAGCCTGGGCCCGCAAGAGACCCAGTACTTC
CASSLGPQETQYF
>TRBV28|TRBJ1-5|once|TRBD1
TGTGCCAGCAGGACCCGGGACAGGGTTGGGAATCAGCCCCAGCATTTT
CASRTRDRVGNQPQHF
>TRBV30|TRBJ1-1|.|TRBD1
TGTGCCTGGAGAAGGGACAGTTTTTGTTTCTTT
CAWRRDSFCFF
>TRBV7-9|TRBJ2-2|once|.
TGTGCCAGCAGCGTCCCTTGGGGAGGCACCGGGGAGCTGTTTTTT
CASSVPWGGTGELFF
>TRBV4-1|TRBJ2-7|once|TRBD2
TGCGCCAGCAGCCAAGAACAGGGGACTAGCGGGAGAGTCAAGTACTTC
CASSQEQGTSGRVKYF
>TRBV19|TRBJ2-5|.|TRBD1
TGTGCCAGTAGTATAGCACGGACAGGTCCTCAAGAGACCCAGTACTTC
CASSIARTGPQETQYF
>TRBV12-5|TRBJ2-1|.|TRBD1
TGTGCTAGTGGTTTGACCCGGACAGGGGGCCCAAATGAGCAGTTCTTC
CASGLTRTGGPNEQFF
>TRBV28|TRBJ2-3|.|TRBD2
TGTGCCAGCAGATCGAGCGGGAGCGGGAGCACAGATACGCAGTATTTT
CASRSSGSGSTDTQYF
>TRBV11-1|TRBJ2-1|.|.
TGTGCCAGCAGCTTGGGCGGGTCTAGCTACAATGAGCAGTTCTTC
CASSLGGSSYNEQFF
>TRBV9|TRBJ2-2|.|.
TGTGCCAGCAGCGTAGATTTGGGGCAGGGCACCGGGGAGCTGTTTTTT
CASSVDLGQGTGELFF
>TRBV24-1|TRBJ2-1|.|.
TGTGCCACCAGTGAGCCGAACAGGGCTTACAATGAGCAGTTCTTC
CATSEPNRAYNEQFF
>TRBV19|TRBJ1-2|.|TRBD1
TGTGCCAGTAGTACCCGGGACAGGGGTATCCAGGACTATGGCTACACCTTC
CASSTRDRGIQDYGYTF
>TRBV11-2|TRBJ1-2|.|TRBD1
TGTGCCAGCAGCTCCATCGACAGGGGGCTGTATGGCTACACCTTC
CASSSIDRGLYGYTF
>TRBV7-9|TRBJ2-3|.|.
TGTGCCAGCAGCTTAGTTTCTAGCACAGATACGCAGTATTTT
CASSLVSSTDTQYF
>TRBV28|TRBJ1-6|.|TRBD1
TGTGCCAGCAGCGGACAGGGCCAAAGCTCCTATAATTCACCCCTCCACTTT
CASSGQGQSSYNSPLHF
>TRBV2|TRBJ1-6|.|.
TGTGCCAGTTCCAGTTTGTCACCCCTCCACTTT
CASSSLSPLHF
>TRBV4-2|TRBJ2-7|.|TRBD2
TGTGCCAGCAGCCAGCGAGACTCAGCGGGAGTTGGGGAGCAGTACTTC
CASSQRDSAGVGEQYF
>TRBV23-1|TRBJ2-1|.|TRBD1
TGCGCCAGCAGTCAGGGTGTCCCCGCCCGGGACAGCTACAATGAGCAGTTCTTC
CASSQGVPARDSYNEQFF
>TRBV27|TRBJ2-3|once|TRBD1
TGTGCCAGCAGTACCCGGGACAGGGGCACAGATACGCAGTATTTT
CASSTRDRGTDTQYF
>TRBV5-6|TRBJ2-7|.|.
TGTGCCAGCAGCTTGGCCGGGGATCTAACCTACGAGCAGTACTTC
CASSLAGDLTYEQYF
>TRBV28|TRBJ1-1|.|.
TGTGCCAGCAGTCCCGCCGTGGGGCTGGTGAACACTGAAGCTTTCTTT
CASSPAVGLVNTEAFF
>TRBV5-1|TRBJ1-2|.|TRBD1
TGCGCCAGCAGCTTGGGACAGGGGCTTTATGGCTACACCTTC
CASSLGQGLYGYTF
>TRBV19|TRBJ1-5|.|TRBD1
TGTGCCAGTAGTATTGGCAGGGGGAGGCATCAGCCCCAGCATTTT
CASSIGRGRHQPQHF
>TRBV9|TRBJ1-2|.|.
TGTGCCAGCAGCGTAGCTGGGGCGGTCCCCTATGGCTACACCTTC
CASSVAGAVPYGYTF
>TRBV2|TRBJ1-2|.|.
TGTGCCAGCACCGGACAGACAACATTAGCTAACTATGGCTACACCTTC
CASTGQTTLANYGYTF
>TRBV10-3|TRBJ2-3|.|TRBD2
TGTGCCATCAGTGAACTAGCGGAAAAGAGCACAGATACGCAGTATTTT
CAISELAEKSTDTQYF
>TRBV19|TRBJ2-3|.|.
TGTGCCAGTAGTCAACAGGGTAGAGGCACAGATACGCAGTATTTT
CASSQQGRGTDTQYF
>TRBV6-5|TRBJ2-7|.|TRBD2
TGTGCCAGCAGACCGACTAGCGGGAGCAGTGAGCAGTACTTC
CASRPTSGSSEQYF
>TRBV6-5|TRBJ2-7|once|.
TGTGCCAGCAGTTACCGTAGAATTTACGAGCAGTACTTC
CASSYRRIYEQYF
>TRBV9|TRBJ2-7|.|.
TGTGCCAGCAGCCCAGTTGTTACAGAGCACAGCTCCTACGAGCAGTACTTC
CASSPVVTEHSSYEQYF
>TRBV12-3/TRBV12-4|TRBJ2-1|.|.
TGTGCCACTACCGGGGGCTACAATGAGCAGTTCTTC
CATTGGYNEQFF
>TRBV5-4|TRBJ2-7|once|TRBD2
TGTGCCAGCAGCGCTAGCGGGGCCTACGAGCAGTACTTC
CASSASGAYEQYF
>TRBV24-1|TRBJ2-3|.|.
TGTGCCACCAGTGATTTTACAGGTCCTACAGATACGCAGTATTTT
CATSDFTGPTDTQYF
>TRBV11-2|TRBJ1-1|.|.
TGTGCCAGCAGCTTCCAGGGGCTGGACACTGAAGCTTTCTTT
CASSFQGLDTEAFF
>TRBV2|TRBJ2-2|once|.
TGTGCCAGCAGCCGTGACAGGAACACCGGGGAGCTGTTTTTT
CASSRDRNTGELFF